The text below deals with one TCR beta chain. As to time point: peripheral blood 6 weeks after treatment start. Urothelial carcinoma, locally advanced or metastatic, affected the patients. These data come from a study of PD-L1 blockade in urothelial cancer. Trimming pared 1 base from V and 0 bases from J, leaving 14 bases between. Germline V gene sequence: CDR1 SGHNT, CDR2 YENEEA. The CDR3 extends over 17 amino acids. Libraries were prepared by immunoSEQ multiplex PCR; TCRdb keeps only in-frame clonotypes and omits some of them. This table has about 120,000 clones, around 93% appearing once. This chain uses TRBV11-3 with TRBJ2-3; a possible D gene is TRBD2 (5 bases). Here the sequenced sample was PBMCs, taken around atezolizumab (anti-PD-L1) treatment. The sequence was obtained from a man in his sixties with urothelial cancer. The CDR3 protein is CASSLVGGPTSTDTQYF. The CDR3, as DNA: TGTGCCAGCAGCTTAGTAGGAGGACCCACCAGCACAGATACGCAGTATTTT.